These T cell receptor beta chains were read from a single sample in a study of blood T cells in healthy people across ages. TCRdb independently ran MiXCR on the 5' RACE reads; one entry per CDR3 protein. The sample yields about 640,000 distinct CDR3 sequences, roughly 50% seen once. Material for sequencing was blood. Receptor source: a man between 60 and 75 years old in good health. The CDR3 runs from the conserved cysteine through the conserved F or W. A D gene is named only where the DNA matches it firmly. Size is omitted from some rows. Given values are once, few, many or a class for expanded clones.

CASSDSGTGFGNSPLHF,TGTGCCAGCAGTGATTCAGGGACAGGGTTTGGAAATTCACCCCTCCACTTT,TRBV2,TRBJ1-6,few,TRBD1
CAISGDYSGANVLTF,TGTGCCATCAGTGGGGACTACTCTGGGGCCAACGTCCTGACTTTC,TRBV10-3,TRBJ2-6,NA,TRBD2
CSAPTVNTGELFF,TGCAGTGCCCCGACAGTAAACACCGGGGAGCTGTTTTTT,TRBV20-1,TRBJ2-2,NA,NA
CASNPFQGENYGYTF,TGTGCCAGCAACCCCTTTCAGGGGGAGAACTATGGCTACACCTTC,TRBV6-2/TRBV6-3,TRBJ1-2,few,TRBD1
CASSERTGAGTQYF,TGTGCCAGCAGTGAGAGGACGGGGGCGGGGACCCAGTACTTC,TRBV2,TRBJ2-5,few,NA
CASLRGPQETQYF,TGTGCCAGCTTGCGGGGGCCTCAAGAGACCCAGTACTTC,TRBV2,TRBJ2-5,once,NA
CSAREGYNEQFF,TGCAGTGCTAGAGAGGGCTACAATGAGCAGTTCTTC,TRBV20-1,TRBJ2-1,NA,NA
CSARDFGGRNYNEQFF,TGCAGTGCTAGAGATTTCGGGGGGCGTAACTACAATGAGCAGTTCTTC,TRBV20-1,TRBJ2-1,NA,NA
CASSDSGQGFNSPLHF,TGTGCCAGCAGTGATTCGGGACAGGGGTTCAATTCACCCCTCCACTTT,TRBV6-1,TRBJ1-6,NA,TRBD1
CSAREGAGVRTGALYF,TGTAGTGCTAGAGAAGGGGCCGGGGTGAGGACAGGGGCCCTGTACTTC,TRBV20-1,TRBJ2-7,once,TRBD1
CASSQGNAFSGNTIYF,TGCGCCAGCAGCCAAGGGAATGCATTCTCTGGAAACACCATATATTTT,TRBV4-1,TRBJ1-3,NA,NA
CASSSPLGRGLTDTQYF,TGTGCCAGCAGTTCTCCCTTGGGGAGGGGGCTCACAGATACGCAGTATTTT,TRBV28,TRBJ2-3,NA,NA
CASSYAPGGGYTF,TGTGCCAGCAGTTACGCTCCGGGGGGTGGCTACACCTTC,TRBV6-6,TRBJ1-2,NA,NA
CSARGAQQETQFF,TGCAGCGCTAGGGGGGCCCAACAAGAGACCCAGTTCTTC,TRBV29-1,TRBJ2-1,NA,NA
CASASGLGSTDTQYF,TGTGCCAGCGCCTCCGGGTTAGGGTCCACAGATACGCAGTATTTT,TRBV7-2,TRBJ2-3,NA,NA
CSASQDRNYEQYF,TGCAGTGCTAGTCAGGACAGGAACTACGAGCAGTACTTC,TRBV20-1,TRBJ2-7,few,TRBD1
CASSPTGGRTDTQYF,TGTGCCAGCAGCCCGACAGGGGGCCGCACAGATACGCAGTATTTT,TRBV3-1,TRBJ2-3,few,TRBD1
CSARQPSEGHFGQYF,TGCAGTGCTAGACAACCGTCGGAAGGGCACTTCGGGCAGTACTTC,TRBV20-1,TRBJ2-5,few,NA
CSTRAEEGGEQYF,TGCAGTACTAGAGCTGAGGAGGGAGGGGAGCAGTACTTC,TRBV20-1,TRBJ2-4,once,TRBD2
CASSVQAEQYF,TGTGCCAGCAGCGTACAGGCCGAGCAGTACTTC,TRBV7-4,TRBJ2-7,few,NA
CASTWGQGLEQYF,TGTGCCAGCACTTGGGGACAGGGCCTCGAGCAGTACTTC,TRBV6-6,TRBJ2-7,few,TRBD1
CASSLDRQGVSNEQFF,TGTGCCAGCAGTTTAGACAGACAGGGGGTATCAAATGAGCAGTTCTTC,TRBV27,TRBJ2-1,few,TRBD1
CASSSLAGPRGEQFF,TGCGCCAGCAGCTCACTAGCGGGGCCCAGGGGTGAGCAGTTCTTC,TRBV5-1,TRBJ2-1,NA,TRBD2
CASSLRGLAGNTGELFF,TGTGCCAGCAGTTTGAGAGGGCTAGCGGGGAACACCGGGGAGCTGTTTTTT,TRBV28,TRBJ2-2,NA,TRBD2
CATRAGRAEAFF,TGTGCCACACGGGCAGGGAGGGCTGAAGCTTTCTTT,TRBV6-5,TRBJ1-1,few,NA
CASSPRGGQNTGELFF,TGTGCCAGCTCACCAAGAGGGGGACAGAACACCGGGGAGCTGTTTTTT,TRBV4-2,TRBJ2-2,NA,NA
CATSSERDREGETQYF,TGTGCCACCAGTTCTGAACGGGACAGGGAAGGGGAGACCCAGTACTTC,TRBV24-1,TRBJ2-5,few,TRBD1
CASSFRTANYGYTF,TGTGCCAGCAGCTTCAGGACGGCGAACTATGGCTACACCTTC,TRBV7-9,TRBJ1-2,NA,NA
CAISESQGWDEQFF,TGTGCCATCAGTGAGTCGCAGGGCTGGGATGAGCAGTTCTTC,TRBV10-3,TRBJ2-1,few,NA
CSVEGGLGTQYF,TGCAGCGTTGAGGGGGGCCTGGGTACGCAGTATTTT,TRBV29-1,TRBJ2-3,NA,NA
CASITGGVLMHEQFF,TGTGCCAGTATTACAGGGGGCGTGCTGATGCATGAGCAGTTCTTC,TRBV28,TRBJ2-1,NA,TRBD1
CASSLALGGAAEQFF,TGTGCCAGCAGCTTAGCGTTGGGGGGGGCGGCTGAGCAGTTCTTC,TRBV7-9,TRBJ2-1,few,NA
CAISEVAGRTRNEQFF,TGTGCCATCAGTGAGGTAGCGGGGCGAACTCGCAATGAGCAGTTCTTC,TRBV10-3,TRBJ2-1,NA,TRBD2
CSVERTSGRTDTQYF,TGCAGCGTTGAAAGGACTAGCGGACGCACAGATACGCAGTATTTT,TRBV29-1,TRBJ2-3,NA,TRBD2
CASSFGTPGVEQFF,TGTGCCAGCAGCTTCGGGACCCCGGGGGTTGAGCAGTTCTTC,TRBV7-7,TRBJ2-1,NA,NA
CASRMGPGTTNEQFF,TGTGCCAGCAGGATGGGCCCCGGGACAACAAATGAGCAGTTCTTC,TRBV5-6,TRBJ2-1,NA,NA
CASSRLEGAGTGELFF,TGCGCCAGCAGCCGCTTAGAGGGGGCGGGGACCGGGGAGCTGTTTTTT,TRBV4-1,TRBJ2-2,NA,NA
CASSGAPRTDTQYF,TGTGCCAGTAGTGGAGCCCCCCGCACAGATACGCAGTATTTT,TRBV27,TRBJ2-3,NA,NA
CASSPPTGEETQYF,TGTGCCAGCTCACCCCCGACAGGGGAAGAGACCCAGTACTTC,TRBV18,TRBJ2-5,NA,TRBD1
CASSPAPTGEDTGYTF,TGTGCCAGCAGCCCGGCGCCGACAGGGGAGGATACAGGCTACACCTTC,TRBV7-9,TRBJ1-2,NA,TRBD1
CASSEAGRGTDTQYF,TGTGCCAGCAGTGAAGCAGGTCGGGGGACAGATACGCAGTATTTT,TRBV2,TRBJ2-3,few,NA
CASGVGYNEQYF,TGTGCCAGCGGTGTGGGCTACAATGAGCAGTACTTC,TRBV11-2,TRBJ2-5,NA,NA
CASSYPGTGRHTQYF,TGTGCCAGCAGTTACCCCGGTACAGGGCGGCATACGCAGTATTTT,TRBV28,TRBJ2-3,NA,NA
CASSQEDPIMSYNEQFF,TGCGCCAGCAGCCAAGAAGATCCGATAATGTCCTACAATGAGCAGTTCTTC,TRBV4-1,TRBJ2-1,NA,NA
CASQGQGARGTQYF,TGTGCCAGCCAGGGACAGGGAGCAAGAGGGACCCAGTACTTC,TRBV25-1,TRBJ2-5,NA,TRBD1
CASSHSDRGRYGYTF,TGCGCCAGCAGCCACAGCGACAGGGGGCGTTATGGCTACACCTTC,TRBV4-1,TRBJ1-2,few,TRBD1
CASSATGFSSYNEQFF,TGTGCCAGCAGTGCCACAGGGTTTAGCTCCTACAATGAGCAGTTCTTC,TRBV2,TRBJ2-1,NA,NA
CASSGRGEQYF,TGTGCCAGCAGTGGACGGGGAGAGCAGTACTTC,TRBV6-1,TRBJ2-7,NA,NA
CASSVAPLTDYEQYF,TGTGCCAGCAGCGTAGCCCCGTTGACGGACTACGAGCAGTACTTC,TRBV9,TRBJ2-7,few,NA
CASSLDSPYEQYF,TGTGCCAGCTCACTCGACAGCCCCTACGAGCAGTACTTC,TRBV18,TRBJ2-7,few,NA
CSARPRLGASGYTF,TGCAGTGCTAGACCCCGGTTGGGGGCTAGTGGCTACACCTTC,TRBV20-1,TRBJ1-2,once,NA
CASSVGMNTEAFF,TGTGCCAGCAGCGTCGGAATGAACACTGAAGCTTTCTTT,TRBV9,TRBJ1-1,NA,NA
CASSWSSGGAYNEQFF,TGTGCCAGCAGCTGGAGCAGCGGGGGGGCTTACAATGAGCAGTTCTTC,TRBV5-6,TRBJ2-1,few,TRBD2
CASSREANTGELFF,TGTGCCAGCAGTCGGGAGGCGAACACCGGGGAGCTGTTTTTT,TRBV12-3/TRBV12-4,TRBJ2-2,many,TRBD2
CASRAGGWETQYF,TGTGCCAGCAGGGCGGGGGGCTGGGAGACCCAGTACTTC,TRBV6-6,TRBJ2-5,NA,TRBD2